The clone carrying this T cell receptor (beta chain) is a singleton in its sample. The antigen is undetermined. The sample is drawn from a study of post-analysis software for immune sequencing data. Findings and limits, study-wide: Five TRBV segments, including TRBV5-6, TRBV5-1 and TRBV20-1, were more frequent in patients than controls.

Unique-molecular-identifier-tagged TCR beta cDNA libraries were used. TCRdb recomputed calls from the PCR reads with MiXCR, one row per CDR3 protein. The sample shows about 620,000 distinct CDR3 sequences, about 40% of them seen only once. The V segment lost 0 bases and the J segment 7 bases; nucleotides outside the gene matches: 5. CDR3 size: 16 residues. Looked up from germline, CDR1 is SGDLS and CDR2 is YYNGEE. Sequencing input: blood. The TCR was taken from a girl aged 10 to 17 with multiple sclerosis. The chain links TRBV9 to TRBJ2-1; 12 nucleotides agree with TRBD2. The DNA for the CDR3 is TGTGCCAGCAGCGTAGGACTAGCGGGAGTCTTGAATGAGCAGTTCTTC. This translates into CASSVGLAGVLNEQFF.